These 2 T cell receptor beta chains were all obtained from the same sample, sequenced in a study of T-cell reconstitution after alpha-beta-depleted transplantation in children. During its preparation, the TCRbeta library received unique molecular identifiers. A single record per CDR3 protein comes from TCRdb applying MiXCR to the PCR reads. The repertoire consists of about 980,000 distinct CDR3 sequences, with roughly 29% occurring once and the leading ten covering about 28%. The source was PBMCs, mostly from graft donor cells, collected 360 days after TCRalphabeta/CD19-depleted stem cell transplant. These receptors originate from a boy under two years old who had a stem cell transplant for SCID, so the T cells may come from the graft donor.

This clonotype was found once. The chain joins TRBV28 to TRBJ2-1; D not certain. CDR1 and CDR2 from the germline V gene are MDHEN and SYDVKM. The CDR3 is 13 residues long. The V gene lost 1 base and the J gene lost 8 bases, with 9 bases spanning the gap. CDR3 sequence (DNA): TGTGCCAGCAGTTTATCAGGCCCAGATGAGCAGTTCTTC. Its translation is CASSLSGPDEQFF.

The chain recombines TRBV7-2 with TRBJ1-5, with a possible D match to TRBD1 (6 bases). V lost 3 bases to trimming and J lost 2 bases, with 17 bases between them. The CDR3 sequence is 17 residues long. The germline V gene has CDR1 SGHTA and CDR2 FQGNSA. CDR3 amino acids: CASSLFQGNIGNQPQHF. In DNA, the CDR3 is TGTGCCAGCAGCTTGTTCCAGGGGAATATAGGCAATCAGCCCCAGCATTTT.